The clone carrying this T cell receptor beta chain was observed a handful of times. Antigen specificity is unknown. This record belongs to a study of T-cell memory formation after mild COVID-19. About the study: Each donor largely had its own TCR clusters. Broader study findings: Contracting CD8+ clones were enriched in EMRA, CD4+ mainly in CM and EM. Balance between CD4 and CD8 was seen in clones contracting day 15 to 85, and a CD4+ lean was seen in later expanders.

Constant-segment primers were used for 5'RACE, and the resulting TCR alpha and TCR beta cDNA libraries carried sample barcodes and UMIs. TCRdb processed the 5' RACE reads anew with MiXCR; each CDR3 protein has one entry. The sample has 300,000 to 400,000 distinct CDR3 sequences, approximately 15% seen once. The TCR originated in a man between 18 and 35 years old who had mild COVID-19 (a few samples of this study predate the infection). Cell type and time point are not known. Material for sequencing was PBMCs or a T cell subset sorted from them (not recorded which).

The CDR3 bases are TGCGCCAGCAGCCAAATGGACAGGGAGGGGGACGAGCAGTACTTC. It specifies CASSQMDREGDEQYF. This chain joins TRBV4-1 and TRBJ2-7, with a weak D call TRBD1 (8 bases). CDR1 is MGHRA, CDR2 YSYEKL, per germline. The CDR3 contains 15 residues. V was clipped by 2 bases and J by 5 bases, with 16 bases between them.